The 26 T cell receptor beta chains reported below all come from one sample, sequenced in a study of CDR3 diversity in severe acne. TCRdb independently ran MiXCR on the PCR reads; one entry per CDR3 protein. The table shows tens of thousands of distinct CDR3 sequences, with over 40% occurring only once. Sequenced sample: blood. All receptors derive from a male donor in good health, without acne.

The rearrangement uses TRBV30 and TRBJ2-7; D is undetermined. Trimming took 5 bases from V and 4 from J, leaving 9 bases between them. The CDR3 has 11 amino acids. CDR1 is GTSNPN, CDR2 SVGIG, per germline (reference sequence). The CDR3 is CAWGGTYEQYF. CDR3 in DNA: TGTGCCTGGGGCGGAACATACGAGCAGTACTTC.

The sample holds a few counts of this clonotype. The chain employs TRBV2 and TRBJ2-5, with D uncertain. The CDR3 runs 13 residues. Trimming stripped 3 bases from V and 5 bases from J, with 10 bases between. Per the germline V gene, CDR1 is SNHLY and CDR2 is FYNNEI. The CDR3 here is CASSEPLWETQYF. The CDR3 DNA reads TGTGCCAGCAGTGAGCCCCTTTGGGAGACCCAGTACTTC.

The gene calls are TRBV2 and TRBJ2-5, with 8 bases matching TRBD2. The CDR3 is 16 amino acids. Germline trimming cut 3 bases from V and 1 base from J; bases unmatched to any gene: 7. CDR1 and CDR2 from the germline V gene are SNHLY and FYNNEI. The CDR3, as DNA: TGTGCCAGCAGTGATGGGTTAGCGGGAACCCAAGAGACCCAGTACTTC. Translating gives CASSDGLAGTQETQYF. The whole variable domain, remainder taken from reference TRBV2 and TRBJ2-5, is EPEVTQTPSHQVTQMGQEVILRCVPISNHLYFYWYRQILGQKVEFLVSFYNNEISEKSEIFDDQFSVERPDGSNFTLKIRSTKLEDSAMYFCASSDGLAGTQETQYFGPGTRLLVL.

The V gene is TRBV6-5, the J gene TRBJ2-5; 7 bases are a match to TRBD1. The V segment lost 5 bases and the J segment 0 bases; nucleotides outside the gene matches: 15. CDR1 and CDR2 from the germline V gene are MNHEY and SVGAGI. There are 18 residues in the CDR3. The CDR3 DNA reads TGTGCCAGCAGTCTGCAGACAGGGTCGGCCCTCAACCAAGAGACCCAGTACTTC. Protein sequence: CASSLQTGSALNQETQYF.

Only a few counts were recorded for this clonotype. This rearrangement joins TRBV7-9 to TRBJ1-1; no clear D. Between the trimmed V and J ends, which lost 5 bases and 5 bases, there was a span of 12 bases. Germline CDR1 and CDR2: SEHNR and FQNEAQ (reference sequence). CDR3 length equals 13 residues. The CDR3 nucleotides read TGTGCCAGCAGCCCCTCCCCCAGGACTGAAGCTTTCTTT. This codes for CASSPSPRTEAFF.

This clonotype was seen at least ten times. This may stem from a read error, because a much larger clone lies one nucleotide away. The CDR3 bases are TGTGCCGTCAGGACTGTGAACACTGAAGCTTTCTTT. This sequence encodes CAVRTVNTEAFF. This sequence joins TRBV10-3 and TRBJ1-1; D is uncertain. CDR3 length equals 12 residues. Per germline, CDR1 ENHRY and CDR2 SYGVKD.

The J gene is TRBJ1-1, the V gene TRBV7-9, with D perhaps TRBD1 (6 bases). Germline loops: CDR1 SEHNR, CDR2 FQNEAQ (reference sequence). Trimming stripped 6 bases from V and 3 bases from J, with 14 bases between. The CDR3 consists of 14 residues. In nucleotides, the CDR3 is TGTGCCAGCAGTTTAATCGGGGGCGACACTGAAGCTTTCTTT. Translating gives CASSLIGGDTEAFF. The whole variable domain, remainder taken from reference TRBV7-9 and TRBJ1-1, is DTGVSQNPRHKITKRGQNVTFRCDPISEHNRLYWYRQTLGQGPEFLTYFQNEAQLEKSRLLSDRFSAERPKGSFSTLEIQRTEQGDSAMYLCASSLIGGDTEAFFGQGTRLTVV.

The CDR3 sequence is CARQRGQGNEKLFF. CDR3 sequence (DNA): TGTGCCAGACAGAGGGGACAGGGTAATGAAAAACTGTTTTTT. This chain uses TRBV6-1 with TRBJ1-4, with 9 bases lining up with TRBD1. The germline CDR1 and CDR2 sequences are MNHNS and SASEGT. Trimming took 9 bases from V and 4 from J; bases not matched to a gene: 6. The CDR3 is 14 amino acids.

This clonotype was found many times. The rearrangement links TRBV11-2 to TRBJ2-3, with D maybe TRBD1 (5 bases). CDR3 length: 15 residues. Germline V gene lookup returns CDR1 SGHAT and CDR2 FQNNGV. With 1 base removed from V and 2 bases from J, the gap between germline ends came to 10 bases. CDR3 amino acids: CASSLGQFDTDTQYF. The CDR3 DNA follows: TGTGCCAGCAGCTTAGGACAGTTCGACACAGATACGCAGTATTTT. The full variable domain, completed using reference TRBV11-2 and TRBJ2-3, is EAGVAQSPRYKIIEKRQSVAFWCNPISGHATLYWYQQILGQGPKLLIQFQNNGVVDDSQLPKDRFSAERLKGVDSTLKIQPAKLEDSAVYLCASSLGQFDTDTQYFGPGTRLTVL.

This chain connects TRBV7-9 to TRBJ1-2; TRBD1 matches 8 bases. The CDR3 runs to 19 residues. The V gene end was trimmed by 0 bases and the J gene end by 0 bases; junction bases not matched to a gene: 12. Germline lookup yields CDR1 SEHNR and CDR2 FQNEAQ (reference sequence). The CDR3 nucleotides are TGTGCCAGCAGCTTAGCTTCGTTTCGGGACAGGACTCCTAACTATGGCTACACCTTC. This encodes CASSLASFRDRTPNYGYTF.

The chain employs TRBV7-8 and TRBJ2-7; 7 bases match TRBD2. This CDR3 has 13 amino acids. Unmatched junction bases numbered 1, after V lost 3 bases and J lost 2 bases. Germline assignment: CDR1 SGHVS and CDR2 FQNEAQ. The CDR3 spells CASSLGTTYEQYF. CDR3 DNA sequence: TGTGCCAGCAGCTTGGGGACTACCTACGAGCAGTACTTC.

The chain combines TRBV5-4 with TRBJ2-1; 11 positions match TRBD2. The CDR3 runs 16 residues. The V gene end was trimmed by 3 bases and the J gene end by 1 base; junction bases not matched to a gene: 3. Germline CDR1 is SGHNT and CDR2 is YYREEE (reference sequence). The chain's CDR3 is CASSYGTSGSYNEQFF. CDR3 DNA: TGTGCCAGCAGCTACGGGACTAGCGGATCCTACAATGAGCAGTTCTTC.

This clonotype was observed many times. The genes are TRBV28 and TRBJ2-7; D might be TRBD1 (6 bases). Germline V CDR1 and CDR2: MDHEN, SYDVKM. V was shortened by 1 base and J by 6 bases, with 13 bases between the two germline ends. This CDR3 is built from 14 residues. As DNA, the CDR3 is TGTGCCAGCAGTTTATTACAGGGAGCCTCCGAGCAGTACTTC. This translates into CASSLLQGASEQYF. The entire variable domain, with the rest obtained from reference TRBV28 and TRBJ2-7, is as follows: DVKVTQSSRYLVKRTGEKVFLECVQDMDHENMFWYRQDPGLGLRLIYFSYDVKMKEKGDIPEGYSVSREKKERFSLILESASTNQTSMYLCASSLLQGASEQYFGPGTRLTVT.

The table lists this clonotype with many counts. The rearrangement joins TRBV19 to TRBJ1-1, with 7 nucleotides matching TRBD1. The CDR3 covers 13 residues. With V trimmed by 9 bases and J by 0 bases, 4 bases remained unmatched. Germline values: CDR1 LNHDA, CDR2 SQIVND (reference sequence). In nucleotides, the CDR3 is TGTGCCAGCGGGGACAGTTTGAACACTGAAGCTTTCTTT. Its translation: CASGDSLNTEAFF.

This clonotype was seen a few times. The chain uses TRBV13 and TRBJ2-7, with 10 bases fitting TRBD2. Germline V gene sequence: CDR1 PRHDT, CDR2 FYEKMQ (reference sequence). V was clipped by 6 bases and J by 6 bases; unmatched bases: 8. The CDR3 is 14 residues long. The CDR3 region has the DNA TGTGCCAGCAGACAGAGCGGGAGGGCCCCCGAGCAGTACTTC. Residues: CASRQSGRAPEQYF.

This clonotype was detected ten times or more. The chain joins TRBV12-3 or TRBV12-4 to TRBJ2-5, with no clear D. Deletions cut 3 bases from V and 4 bases from J, with 12 bases between. This CDR3 is 14 amino acids long. The CDR3 nucleotides read TGTGCCAGCAGTTTCGATCCCAGCGCAGAGACCCAGTACTTC. Amino acids: CASSFDPSAETQYF.

This clonotype was seen many times. The limits of the CDR3 on the DNA are not certain, so only TCRdb's listed CDR3 is given. The chain combines TRBV3-1 with TRBJ2-5; TRBD1 is the table's D call and was not checked against the DNA. Germline CDR1 reads LGHDT; CDR2 reads YNNKEL (reference sequence). The CDR3 adds up to 16 amino acids, both ends counted. The CDR3 sequence is CASSSGQGAKGETQYF.

This chain links TRBV20-1 with TRBJ2-1; TRBD2 agrees at 7 bases. V lost 0 bases to trimming and J lost 8 bases; unmatched junction nucleotides: 22. The CDR3 totals 19 residues. Germline V CDR1 and CDR2: DFQATT, SNEGSKA (reference sequence). The CDR3 is CSARDPRGVGQPQRDEQFF. CDR3 sequence (DNA): TGCAGTGCTAGAGATCCCCGGGGGGTGGGTCAGCCCCAGAGGGATGAGCAGTTCTTC.

The CDR3 loop is CASSVGLAGVTGELFF. The CDR3 nucleotides read TGTGCCAGCAGCGTCGGACTAGCGGGAGTGACCGGGGAGCTGTTTTTT. V and J are TRBV13 and TRBJ2-2; TRBD2 aligns across 13 bases. This CDR3 comprises 16 residues. The trim removed 5 bases at V and 5 bases at J, leaving 5 bases unmatched. Germline V gene sequence: CDR1 PRHDT, CDR2 FYEKMQ (reference sequence).

This clonotype has a count of ten or more. V and J are TRBV15 and TRBJ1-4; 7 nucleotides line up with TRBD1. V shed 2 bases and J 4 bases; nucleotides not matched to a gene: 7. CDR3 size: 16 residues. Germline V gene sequence: CDR1 LNHNV, CDR2 YYDKDF (reference sequence). CDR3: CATSRPPQGLNEKLFF. The CDR3 nucleotides read TGTGCCACCAGCAGACCCCCACAGGGGCTTAATGAAAAACTGTTTTTT.

The chain links TRBV2 to TRBJ2-7, with 9 nucleotides matching TRBD1. The CDR3 length is 15 residues. V lost 7 bases, J lost 3 bases, and 10 bases stayed unmatched. The germline gives CDR1 SNHLY, CDR2 FYNNEI. CDR3 loop: CASIPDRGGFYEQYF. The CDR3 DNA reads TGTGCCAGCATACCCGACAGGGGGGGTTTCTACGAGCAGTACTTC.

This chain connects TRBV10-3 to TRBJ1-2, with D maybe TRBD1 (6 bases). The CDR3 is 12 amino acids. Germline V gene lookup returns CDR1 ENHRY and CDR2 SYGVKD. V lost 10 bases to trimming and J lost 9 bases, with 18 bases between them. The CDR3 sequence is CANGSGARSYTF. For the CDR3, the DNA is TGTGCCAACGGGTCGGGGGCGCGGAGCTACACCTTC.

The gene calls are TRBV28 and TRBJ2-7, with D perhaps TRBD2 (7 bases). This CDR3 region has 14 residues. The ends were cut back, 6 bases at V and 5 bases at J, with 17 bases in the middle. The germline CDR1 and CDR2 sequences are MDHEN and SYDVKM. CDR3 amino acids: CASSSMGGRNEQYF. Written as DNA, the CDR3 is TGTGCCAGCAGCTCGATGGGGGGGCGTAACGAGCAGTACTTC. Full variable domain (outside the CDR3, taken from reference TRBV28 and TRBJ2-7): DVKVTQSSRYLVKRTGEKVFLECVQDMDHENMFWYRQDPGLGLRLIYFSYDVKMKEKGDIPEGYSVSREKKERFSLILESASTNQTSMYLCASSSMGGRNEQYFGPGTRLTVT.

This clonotype was picked up many times. This sequence joins TRBV5-6 and TRBJ2-7; TRBD1 agrees at 7 bases. The V gene's germline CDR1 is SGHDT and CDR2 YYEEEE. The CDR3 loop spans 16 amino acids. V gave up 2 bases and J gave up 2 bases; unmatched junction bases: 10. The DNA for the CDR3 is TGTGCCAGCAGCTTCCCGGGACAGCCCCTGACCTACGAGCAGTACTTC. This translates into CASSFPGQPLTYEQYF.

The J gene is TRBJ2-5, the V gene TRBV10-1; 10 bases map to TRBD1. The germline V gene encodes CDR1 WNHNN and CDR2 SYGVQD (reference sequence). The V gene end was trimmed by 5 bases and the J gene end by 5 bases; junction bases not matched to a gene: 8. The CDR3 length is 15 residues. CDR3 sequence (DNA): TGCGCCAGCAGTCCGGGACAGGGGAAAGGGGAGACCCAGTACTTC. This translates into CASSPGQGKGETQYF.

V usage is TRBV20-1 and J usage is TRBJ2-1, with 11 nucleotides matching TRBD2. Germline CDR1 and CDR2: DFQATT and SNEGSKA (reference sequence). The CDR3 runs to 16 residues. J lost 10 bases, V lost 3 bases, and 14 bases had no gene match. The CDR3 sequence is CSARNPSGRNTGEQFF. CDR3 bases: TGCAGTGCTAGGAATCCTAGCGGGAGGAACACCGGGGAGCAGTTCTTC.